This passage covers 28 T cell receptor beta chains from one sample sequenced in a study of T cells in Graves' hyperthyroidism and ophthalmopathy. Researchers took RNA transcripts and amplified the TCR beta CDR3 regions from them. In the first-round RT-PCR of the TCR CDR3, the HTBI primer set was used. Each CDR3 protein is one row after TCRdb ran MiXCR on the multiplex PCR reads. Of 400,000 to 500,000 distinct CDR3 sequences listed, 12% to 15% are singletons. Sample: blood. All receptors derive from a woman in her late teens or twenties with Graves' hyperthyroidism.

This clonotype was observed a handful of times. The chain joins TRBV4-3 to TRBJ1-2; the match to TRBD1 covers 7 bases. This CDR3 contains 14 residues. Germline assignment: CDR1 LGHNA and CDR2 YSLEER. The V and J ends lost 1 base and 6 bases, in that order; junction bases with no gene match: 5. CDR3 DNA sequence: TGCGCCAGCAGCCAAGTGCAGGGGGTACATGGCTACACCTTC. Amino acid sequence: CASSQVQGVHGYTF.

This clonotype was counted a few times. V and J are TRBV20-1 and TRBJ2-1, with TRBD2 identical over 9 bases. Trimming removed 6 bases from V and 2 bases from J; junction bases left unmatched: 5. The V gene's germline CDR1 is DFQATT and CDR2 SNEGSKA (reference sequence). The CDR3 contains 14 residues. In DNA, the CDR3 is TGCAGTGCACGTAGCGGGAGTCCCTACAATGAGCAGTTCTTC. Translation gives CSARSGSPYNEQFF.

This clonotype was counted at least ten times. The V call is TRBV7-3, the J call TRBJ1-2, with 7 bases fitting TRBD1. The CDR3 is made up of 15 amino acids. Trimming at V came to 5 bases and at J to 3 bases, leaving 9 bases not matched to a gene. Germline lookup yields CDR1 SGHTA and CDR2 FQGTGA. DNA of the CDR3: TGTGCCAGCAGCCCCTCGGGAGGGGGCGACTATGGCTACACCTTC. Translation: CASSPSGGGDYGYTF.

This clonotype was seen many times. The chain employs TRBV20-1 and TRBJ1-6; D possibly corresponds to TRBD1 (5 bases). The V gene lost 3 bases and the J gene lost 2 bases, with 14 bases spanning the gap. The CDR3 totals 16 residues. Germline V lookup: CDR1 DFQATT, CDR2 SNEGSKA (reference sequence). The CDR3 nucleotides read TGCAGTGCTAGTTTCTCGGCCAGGGCCTATAATTCACCCCTCCACTTT. Translated: CSASFSARAYNSPLHF.

At least ten counts were recorded for this clonotype. V usage is TRBV28 and J usage is TRBJ2-3; D is uncertain. The V gene lost 3 bases and the J gene lost 7 bases, with 8 bases spanning the gap. CDR1 MDHEN and CDR2 SYDVKM come from the germline V gene. This CDR3 has 12 residues. CDR3 nucleotide sequence: TGTGCCAGCAGTTTCGCGGTAAATACGCAGTATTTT. Translation gives CASSFAVNTQYF.

At least ten counts were recorded for this clonotype. CDR3 residues: CASSRGQGTLQETQYF. The CDR3 DNA reads as TGTGCCAGCAGCCGAGGACAGGGGACGCTCCAAGAGACCCAGTACTTC. The V and J genes are TRBV7-2 and TRBJ2-5; 9 bases are a match to TRBD1. The trim removed 5 bases at V and 1 base at J, leaving 8 bases unmatched. The CDR3 is made up of 16 amino acids. Germline CDR1 reads SGHTA; CDR2 reads FQGNSA.

This clonotype was counted between two and nine times. The rearrangement links TRBV20-1 to TRBJ2-3; D is possibly TRBD2 (6 bases). Trimming cost V 1 base and J 2 bases, with 16 bases left between them. The CDR3 contains 16 residues. CDR1 is DFQATT, CDR2 SNEGSKA, per germline (reference sequence). The CDR3 region is CSARALLARFTDTQYF. The CDR3, as DNA: TGCAGTGCTAGAGCATTGCTAGCGAGGTTCACAGATACGCAGTATTTT.

This clonotype was counted many times. This chain connects TRBV28 to TRBJ1-1; D is unclear. Germline V gives CDR1 MDHEN, CDR2 SYDVKM. The ends were cut back, 2 bases at V and 10 bases at J, with 20 bases in the middle. The CDR3 is 15 residues long. The CDR3 DNA is TGTGCCAGCAGTTTAATTGGCCCCAACGGCTTGTTAGCTTTCTTT. It specifies CASSLIGPNGLLAFF.

This clonotype was counted ten times or more. The CDR3 DNA follows: TGTGCCAGCAGCGGTTGGGACGGGTCTACCACAGATACGCAGTATTTT. This sequence encodes CASSGWDGSTTDTQYF. This rearrangement joins TRBV6-1 to TRBJ2-3; either TRBD1 or TRBD2 may fit D (5 bases each). The CDR3 length is 16 residues. V was trimmed by 6 bases and J by 2 bases, leaving 18 bases between them. Germline loops: CDR1 MNHNS, CDR2 SASEGT.

This clonotype was picked up many times. The chain links TRBV20-1 to TRBJ2-5; D is ambiguous. CDR1 and CDR2 from the germline V gene are DFQATT and SNEGSKA (reference sequence). The CDR3 spans 14 residues. V was cut by 0 bases and J by 6 bases, with 14 bases left in between. CDR3 protein: CSARDRPPLQTQYF. The CDR3 DNA reads as TGCAGTGCTAGAGATAGGCCCCCCTTGCAGACCCAGTACTTC.

This clonotype was recorded at least ten times. The chain joins TRBV5-1 to TRBJ1-2; TRBD1 might be the D (6 bases). CDR3 length: 13 amino acids. The germline V and J ends were trimmed by 4 bases and 5 bases, with 12 bases remaining between them. From germline, CDR1 is SGHRS and CDR2 YFSETQ. For the CDR3, the DNA is TGCGCCAGCAGCGCACAGGGAGAGTATGGCTACACCTTC. Translated, it gives CASSAQGEYGYTF. Combining the CDR3 with reference TRBV5-1 and TRBJ1-2 gives the whole variable domain KAGVTQTPRYLIKTRGQQVTLSCSPISGHRSVSWYQQTPGQGLQFLFEYFSETQRNKGNFPGRFSGRQFSNSRSEMNVSTLELGDSALYLCASSAQGEYGYTFGSGTRLTVV.

Ten or more counts support this clonotype. The chain has TRBV7-8 and TRBJ2-7; 8 bases align to TRBD2. Unmatched junction bases numbered 15, after V lost 4 bases and J lost 7 bases. Germline CDR1 and CDR2: SGHVS and FQNEAQ. The CDR3 has 16 amino acids. The CDR3 spells CASSYPGKREFGEQYF. In DNA form, the CDR3 reads TGTGCCAGCAGCTACCCAGGGAAGCGGGAGTTCGGTGAGCAGTACTTC.

In its sample, this clonotype was seen a few times. CDR3 residues: CASSPTTAGAGTGELFF. CDR3 nucleotide sequence: TGTGCCAGCAGCCCAACCACAGCGGGAGCGGGCACCGGGGAGCTGTTTTTT. The genes are TRBV9 and TRBJ2-2; 8 nucleotides agree with TRBD2. From germline, CDR1 is SGDLS and CDR2 YYNGEE. The CDR3 is made up of 17 amino acids. With V trimmed by 4 bases and J by 4 bases, 12 bases remained unmatched.

This rearrangement joins TRBV5-6 to TRBJ1-5; D not certain. V was cut by 4 bases and J by 4 bases, with 12 bases left in between. The CDR3 is made up of 14 amino acids. Germline loops: CDR1 SGHDT, CDR2 YYEEEE. The CDR3 DNA reads TGTGCCAGCAGCCCCGGTGGGCTTAATCAGCCCCAGCATTTT. Amino acid sequence: CASSPGGLNQPQHF. Filled out from reference TRBV5-6 and TRBJ1-5, the complete variable domain reads DAGVTQSPTHLIKTRGQQVTLRCSPKSGHDTVSWYQQALGQGPQFIFQYYEEEERQRGNFPDRFSGHQFPNYSSELNVNALLLGDSALYLCASSPGGLNQPQHFGDGTRLSIL.

The V call is TRBV6-1, the J call TRBJ2-1; D may be TRBD2 (5 bases). Trimming removed 7 bases from V and 4 bases from J, with 11 bases in between. Germline loops: CDR1 MNHNS, CDR2 SASEGT. This CDR3 contains 13 residues. The CDR3 sequence: CASTSGGYNEQFF. In DNA form, the CDR3 reads TGTGCCAGCACCAGCGGCGGGTACAATGAGCAGTTCTTC.

This clonotype was found a few times. The CDR3 DNA reads TGTGCCAGCAGGGACGGGAGAAGCACCGGGGAGCTGTTTTTT. It yields the protein CASRDGRSTGELFF. The chain couples TRBV7-8 to TRBJ2-2, with TRBD2 as a possible D gene (6 bases). Germline CDR1 and CDR2: SGHVS and FQNEAQ. This CDR3 spans 14 amino acids. Trimming cost V 6 bases and J 4 bases, with 12 bases left between them.

This clonotype was observed a handful of times. The chain has TRBV28 and TRBJ1-6; 7 nucleotides agree with TRBD1. CDR3 length: 15 amino acids. J was trimmed by 7 bases and V by 8 bases; bases with no gene match: 11. CDR1 and CDR2 from the germline V gene are MDHEN and SYDVKM. The CDR3 nucleotides are TGTGCCAGCCGCCCATCGACAGGGCGAAATTCACCCCTCCACTTT. Translating gives CASRPSTGRNSPLHF. Full variable domain (rest looked up from reference TRBV28 and TRBJ1-6): DVKVTQSSRYLVKRTGEKVFLECVQDMDHENMFWYRQDPGLGLRLIYFSYDVKMKEKGDIPEGYSVSREKKERFSLILESASTNQTSMYLCASRPSTGRNSPLHFGNGTRLTVT.

This clonotype was observed many times. The chain links TRBV27 to TRBJ1-1, with D perhaps matching TRBD1 (5 bases). The CDR3 runs 14 residues. Germline CDR1 MNHEY, CDR2 SMNVEV (reference sequence). Trimming pared 4 bases from V and 1 base from J, leaving 10 bases between. The CDR3 protein is CASSSQDRNTEAFF. CDR3 coding DNA: TGTGCCAGCAGTTCTCAAGACAGGAACACTGAAGCTTTCTTT.

The sample holds one count of this clonotype. A clone one base away is much larger, so this may be a read error. V usage is TRBV6-2 or TRBV6-3 and J usage is TRBJ2-7, with 12 bases identical to TRBD2. The J call may be in error: the DNA end matches TRBJ2-1 better. Germline V gives CDR1 MNHEY, CDR2 SVGEGT. This CDR3 has 16 residues. The CDR3 is CASSYSGLAGNYEQFF. The CDR3 DNA follows: TGTGCCAGCAGTTACTCAGGACTAGCGGGAAACTACGAGCAGTTCTTC.

This clonotype was counted at least ten times. This chain links TRBV6-5 with TRBJ1-3; D remains ambiguous. The germline CDR1 and CDR2 sequences are MNHEY and SVGAGI. The V end lost 0 bases, the J end lost 3 bases, and 3 bases lay between the germline ends. CDR3 length: 13 amino acids. DNA for the CDR3: TGTGCCAGCAGTTACTCGGATGGAAACACCATATATTTT. Translated: CASSYSDGNTIYF.

This clonotype was counted between two and nine times. This sequence may be a read error, since a much larger clone differs from it by one base. V usage is TRBV30 and J usage is TRBJ1-2, with 7 positions matching TRBD1. The junction had 10 bases not matched to a gene; V was cut back by 8 bases and J by 7 bases. The CDR3 is 12 amino acids. The germline V gene has CDR1 GTSNPN and CDR2 SVGIG (reference sequence). The CDR3 loop reads CARYTGVSGYTF. The CDR3 DNA reads TGTGCCCGATATACAGGGGTTAGTGGCTACACCTTC. The entire variable domain, with the rest obtained from reference TRBV30 and TRBJ1-2, is as follows: SQTIHQWPATLVQPVGSPLSLECTVEGTSNPNLYWYRQAAGRGLQLLFYSVGIGQISSEVPQNLSASRPQDRQFILSSKKLLLSDSGFYLCARYTGVSGYTFGSGTRLTVV.

CDR3 coding DNA: TGTGCCACCGGACAGCCTAATCAGCCCCAGCATTTT. Protein product: CATGQPNQPQHF. The chain couples TRBV10-3 to TRBJ1-5; possibly TRBD1 for D (6 bases). Trimming stripped 10 bases from V and 4 bases from J, with 11 bases between. The germline CDR1 and CDR2 sequences are ENHRY and SYGVKD. The CDR3 runs to 12 residues.

This clonotype was observed a handful of times. The chain uses TRBV30 and TRBJ1-5; TRBD1 is a possible D gene (5 bases). Per the germline V gene, CDR1 is GTSNPN and CDR2 is SVGIG (reference sequence). V was clipped by 0 bases and J by 1 base, with 10 bases between them. This CDR3 region has 15 residues. CDR3 bases: TGTGCCTGGAGTGTTATGGGGGGAAGCAATCAGCCCCAGCATTTT. Its protein is CAWSVMGGSNQPQHF.

This clonotype came up a few times. The chain carries TRBV28 and TRBJ2-1, with 9 bases matching TRBD2. J gave up 7 bases and V 2 bases, and 9 bases lay outside the gene matches. Germline CDR1 reads MDHEN; CDR2 reads SYDVKM. CDR3 length: 16 amino acids. CDR3 DNA: TGTGCCAGCAGTTTAAATCCCCTAGCGGGAAGGAATGAGCAGTTCTTC. Translated: CASSLNPLAGRNEQFF.

This sequence joins TRBV30 and TRBJ2-2; 7 positions agree with TRBD2. There are 13 residues in the CDR3. Germline V CDR1 and CDR2: GTSNPN, SVGIG (reference sequence). With V trimmed by 3 bases and J by 6 bases, 4 bases remained unmatched. CDR3 nucleotide sequence: TGTGCCTGGAGCGCACTAGCGCCCGGGGAGCTGTTTTTT. This codes for CAWSALAPGELFF.

The chain employs TRBV9 and TRBJ1-5; D unresolved. Germline V gene sequence: CDR1 SGDLS, CDR2 YYNGEE. The CDR3 is made up of 15 amino acids. V lost 0 bases and J lost 1, with 8 bases in between. The CDR3 reads CASSVEAGSNQPQHF. The CDR3 DNA reads TGTGCCAGCAGCGTAGAGGCTGGGAGCAATCAGCCCCAGCATTTT.

This clonotype was picked up a small number of times. V gene TRBV5-4 combines with J gene TRBJ2-3, with TRBD2 matching over 13 bases. V was pared by 3 bases and J by 4 bases, with 14 bases of the junction left unmatched. This CDR3 comprises 19 residues. Germline-derived CDR1 and CDR2 are SGHNT and YYREEE (reference sequence). The CDR3 here is CASSSPTPGLAGVSDTQYF. CDR3 coding DNA: TGTGCCAGCAGCTCCCCCACCCCCGGACTAGCGGGAGTCTCAGATACGCAGTATTTT.

A few counts support this clonotype. It may be a read error: a sequence one base away is much more abundant. The J gene is TRBJ2-5, the V gene TRBV28; D is possibly TRBD2 (5 bases). CDR3 length equals 15 residues. Germline assignment: CDR1 MDHEN and CDR2 SYDVKM. CDR3 in DNA: TGTGCCAGCAGTTCTTGGGGAGTCGGGCAAGAGGCCCAGTACTTC. Translated, it gives CASSSWGVGQEAQYF.